These 24 T cell receptor beta chains came from one sample sequenced in a study of control samples from healthy donors and cancer patients. Sequencing was performed with immunoSEQ multiplex PCR; in TCRdb, only in-frame clones are kept and a portion is missing. The table records around 78,000 clones, approximately 94% of them present only once. Input material: blood. These receptors all stem from a woman aged 18-29 years in good health.

This clone appeared a single time. The J gene is TRBJ1-1, the V gene TRBV18; no definite D call. Germline values: CDR1 KGHSH, CDR2 LQKENI. V was cut by 1 base and J by 0 bases, with 9 bases left in between. This CDR3 has 15 residues. CDR3 in DNA: TGTGCCAGCTCACCACAGACGGGCATGAACACTGAAGCTTTCTTT. Amino acid sequence: CASSPQTGMNTEAFF.

The CDR3 sequence: CASNPAGGHYGYTF. Written as DNA, the CDR3 is TGTGCCAGCAACCCGGCAGGGGGTCACTATGGCTACACCTTC. V usage is TRBV28 and J usage is TRBJ1-2; TRBD1 matches at 7 bases. Germline V gene sequence: CDR1 MDHEN, CDR2 SYDVKM. The CDR3 is 14 residues long. V shed 7 bases and J 3 bases; nucleotides not matched to a gene: 8.

The chain has TRBV11-2 and TRBJ2-1, with no clear D. Trimming took 6 bases from V and 9 from J, leaving 12 bases between them. CDR3 length: 12 residues. Germline CDR1 reads SGHAT; CDR2 reads FQNNGV. The CDR3 protein is CASSFLSGEQFF. For the CDR3, the DNA is TGTGCCAGCAGTTTCCTGTCGGGTGAGCAGTTCTTC.

Remarks on this clone: The junction differs from germline at one of its ends, possibly a read error. The chain carries TRBV7-7 and TRBJ1-3; tentative D call: TRBD1 (6 bases). CDR1 and CDR2 (germline): SSHAT, FNYEAQ (reference sequence). The CDR3 is 15 residues long. In DNA, the CDR3 is TGTGCTAGCAGCTCATCGACAGGTCCCGGAAACACCATATATTTT. Encoded protein: CASSSSTGPGNTIYF. Supplemented by reference TRBV7-7 and TRBJ1-3, the full variable domain reads GAGVSQSPRYKVTKRGQDVTLRCDPISSHATLYWYQQALGQGPEFLTYFNYEAQPDKSGLPSDRFSAERPEGSISTLTIQRTEQRDSAMYRCASSSSTGPGNTIYFGEGSWLTVV.

This chain links TRBV6-6 with TRBJ1-5, with D possibly TRBD1 on 5 matching bases. The germline V and J ends were trimmed by 5 bases and 5 bases, with 25 bases remaining between them. Germline-derived CDR1 and CDR2 are MNHNY and SVGAGI (reference sequence). This CDR3 spans 18 amino acids. CDR3 sequence: CASSLHTTVHGVHQPQHF. CDR3 nucleotides: TGTGCCAGCAGTCTACACACGACAGTCCACGGGGTCCATCAGCCCCAGCATTTT.

The chain links TRBV7-7 to TRBJ2-2; 10 nucleotides agree with TRBD1. CDR1 and CDR2 (germline): SSHAT, FNYEAQ (reference sequence). CDR3 length: 17 amino acids. With 5 bases clipped from V and 6 bases from J, the junction kept 12 bases outside the gene matches. In nucleotides, the CDR3 is TGTGCCAGCAGCCCGCAGACGACCGGGACAGGGGCCGGGGAGCTGTTTTTT. This translates into CASSPQTTGTGAGELFF.

V and J are TRBV4-2 and TRBJ2-1; a possible D gene is TRBD2 (5 bases). From germline, CDR1 is LGHNA and CDR2 YNFKEQ. Trimming pared 1 base from V and 5 bases from J, leaving 15 bases between. This CDR3 comprises 16 residues. Written as DNA, the CDR3 is TGTGCCAGCAGCCAAGCTTTCGAGGGAGCAAACAATGAGCAGTTCTTC. Protein: CASSQAFEGANNEQFF.

The chain carries TRBV6-5 and TRBJ1-1; no reliable D call. This CDR3 comprises 12 residues. V lost 8 bases to trimming and J lost 7 bases, with 14 bases between them. Germline loops: CDR1 MNHEY, CDR2 SVGAGI. CDR3 region: CASSLSTVEAFF. CDR3 in DNA: TGTGCCAGCTCACTCTCAACAGTTGAAGCTTTCTTT.

The J gene is TRBJ2-7, the V gene TRBV6-2 or TRBV6-3; D gene uncertain. CDR1 MNHEY and CDR2 SVGEGT come from the germline V gene. This CDR3 contains 12 residues. The V end lost 4 bases, the J end lost 0 bases, and 4 bases lay between the germline ends. CDR3 loop: CASSSGSYEQYF. The CDR3 DNA reads TGTGCCAGCAGTTCCGGCTCCTACGAGCAGTACTTC.

The genes are TRBV2 and TRBJ2-7; tentative D call: TRBD1 (5 bases). Per the germline V gene, CDR1 is SNHLY and CDR2 is FYNNEI. This CDR3 has 14 residues. V was pared by 7 bases and J by 2 bases, with 15 bases between. The CDR3 protein is CASNRDRTAYEQYF. CDR3 nucleotide sequence: TGTGCCAGCAACCGCGACAGAACAGCCTACGAGCAGTACTTC.

The V call is TRBV6-5, the J call TRBJ2-2; no firm D call. Germline V gene data show CDR1 as MNHEY and CDR2 as SVGAGI. Between the trimmed V and J ends, which lost 7 bases and 6 bases, there was a span of 18 bases. The CDR3 is 15 amino acids. CDR3 protein: CASTLGWSAAGELFF. Written as DNA, the CDR3 is TGTGCCAGCACATTGGGGTGGAGTGCGGCCGGGGAGCTGTTTTTT.

The chain links TRBV7-2 to TRBJ1-4; perhaps TRBD1 as D (5 bases). The germline V gene has CDR1 SGHTA and CDR2 FQGNSA. V shed 1 base and J shed 5 bases, with 11 bases lying between them. The CDR3 contains 15 residues. CDR3 sequence reads: CASSLVGEGNEKLFF. CDR3 nucleotides: TGTGCCAGCAGCTTAGTGGGGGAGGGGAATGAAAAACTGTTTTTT.

The chain uses TRBV7-6 and TRBJ2-7, with 16 bases that match TRBD2. The CDR3 has 19 amino acids. Germline CDR1 and CDR2: SGHVS and FNYEAQ. With 5 bases clipped from V and 4 bases from J, the junction kept 14 bases outside the gene matches. The CDR3 sequence: CASSLTGTSGRVPVYEQYF. The DNA of the CDR3 is TGTGCCAGCAGCCTAACCGGGACTAGCGGGAGGGTCCCGGTTTACGAGCAGTACTTC.

The chain employs TRBV10-2 and TRBJ2-7, with a tentative D call TRBD2 (7 bases). Germline V gene lookup returns CDR1 WSHSY and CDR2 SAAADI. The ends were cut back, 5 bases at V and 2 bases at J, with 22 bases in the middle. The CDR3 spans 17 residues. CDR3 loop: CASSWGGRWATPYEQYF. The DNA for the CDR3 is TGCGCCAGCAGTTGGGGGGGGCGATGGGCGACCCCCTACGAGCAGTACTTC.

The chain is built from TRBV19 and TRBJ2-7; D not resolved. Germline V gives CDR1 LNHDA, CDR2 SQIVND (reference sequence). The V end lost 4 bases, the J end lost 2 bases, and 9 bases lay between the germline ends. The CDR3 loop spans 13 amino acids. CDR3 in amino acids: CASSTTKTYEQYF. The CDR3 nucleotides read TGTGCCAGTAGTACCACTAAGACCTACGAGCAGTACTTC.

The chain carries TRBV29-1 and TRBJ2-2; D ambiguous. The V and J ends lost 6 bases and 6 bases respectively, with 11 bases between them. The CDR3 has 12 amino acids. Germline CDR1 and CDR2: SQVTM and ANQGSEA. Here the CDR3 reads CSVFVGAGELFF. The CDR3 region has the DNA TGCAGCGTCTTCGTTGGCGCCGGGGAGCTGTTTTTT.

V is TRBV9 and J is TRBJ2-5; 8 bases are a match to TRBD1. The germline gives CDR1 SGDLS, CDR2 YYNGEE. The CDR3 sequence is 15 residues long. Unmatched junction bases numbered 3, after V lost 0 bases and J lost 2 bases. This CDR3 is CASSVGDRRQETQYF. CDR3 DNA: TGTGCCAGCAGCGTAGGGGACAGGAGACAAGAGACCCAGTACTTC.

The chain carries TRBV20-1 and TRBJ1-5; the D gene is possibly TRBD1 (5 bases). The CDR3 is 17 residues long. CDR1 DFQATT and CDR2 SNEGSKA come from the germline V gene (reference sequence). Trimming removed 3 bases at V and 0 bases at J, with 18 bases between. CDR3 nucleotides: TGCAGTGCTAGTCGGGACGGAGTTGGGCATAGCAATCAGCCCCAGCATTTT. It codes for CSASRDGVGHSNQPQHF.

V is TRBV19 and J is TRBJ2-7; TRBD2 agrees at 10 bases. The CDR3 consists of 12 residues. Trimming at V came to 6 bases and at J to 6 bases, leaving 2 bases not matched to a gene. CDR1 and CDR2 (germline): LNHDA, SQIVND (reference sequence). The CDR3 spells CASSSSGSEQYF. The CDR3 DNA reads TGTGCCAGTAGCTCTAGCGGGAGCGAGCAGTACTTC.

This clone was picked up one time. The chain's CDR3 is CASSIKQGPETQYF. For the CDR3, the DNA is TGTGCCAGTAGTATTAAGCAGGGCCCGGAGACCCAGTACTTC. The rearrangement links TRBV19 to TRBJ2-5; D is perhaps TRBD1 (5 bases). V lost 3 bases, J lost 5 bases, and 13 bases lay in between. The V gene's germline CDR1 is LNHDA and CDR2 SQIVND (reference sequence). CDR3 length: 14 residues.

V and J are TRBV5-6 and TRBJ2-3; 7 nucleotides align to TRBD1. The CDR3 contains 15 residues. Losses at the gene ends were 5 bases for V and 3 bases for J; bases not matched to a gene: 9. Germline V lookup: CDR1 SGHDT, CDR2 YYEEEE. CDR3 sequence (DNA): TGTGCCAGCAGAAACAGGGGCCACTTAACAGATACGCAGTATTTT. It translates to CASRNRGHLTDTQYF.

CDR3 nucleotide sequence: TGTGCCAGTAGTATAGTTTCCGGGACTAGTGTAGAGACCCAGTACTTC. It translates to CASSIVSGTSVETQYF. The V call is TRBV19, the J call TRBJ2-5; 8 nucleotides align to TRBD2. The ends lost 1 base at V and 4 bases at J; junction bases unmatched: 8. Germline V gene lookup returns CDR1 LNHDA and CDR2 SQIVND (reference sequence). The length of the CDR3 is 16 residues.

The chain is built from TRBV28 and TRBJ2-7; the match to TRBD1 covers 12 bases. The junction had 6 bases not matched to a gene; V was cut back by 3 bases and J by 6 bases. The germline V gene has CDR1 MDHEN and CDR2 SYDVKM. CDR3 length equals 15 residues. As DNA, the CDR3 is TGTGCCAGCAGTTTGGACGGGACAGGGGGCCGCGAGCAGTACTTC. Its protein is CASSLDGTGGREQYF. The full variable domain, completed using reference TRBV28 and TRBJ2-7, is DVKVTQSSRYLVKRTGEKVFLECVQDMDHENMFWYRQDPGLGLRLIYFSYDVKMKEKGDIPEGYSVSREKKERFSLILESASTNQTSMYLCASSLDGTGGREQYFGPGTRLTVT.

The chain couples TRBV2 to TRBJ1-5; no clear D gene. The ends were cut back, 7 bases at V and 0 bases at J, with 13 bases in the middle. The CDR3 spans 15 residues. Germline CDR1 SNHLY, CDR2 FYNNEI. The CDR3 loop reads CASTRETNSNQPQHF. DNA for the CDR3: TGTGCCAGCACTCGAGAGACAAATAGCAATCAGCCCCAGCATTTT. Full variable domain (missing parts from reference TRBV2 and TRBJ1-5): EPEVTQTPSHQVTQMGQEVILRCVPISNHLYFYWYRQILGQKVEFLVSFYNNEISEKSEIFDDQFSVERPDGSNFTLKIRSTKLEDSAMYFCASTRETNSNQPQHFGDGTRLSIL.